Listed below are T cell receptor beta chains from one sample, sequenced in a study of blood T cell repertoires in COVID-19. Sequencing used immunoSEQ multiplex PCR; TCRdb keeps in-frame clones, though not all of them. The data contain under 250,000 clones, 82% of them singletons. Sequencing was performed on peripheral blood. These receptors all come from a woman older than 75 with acute or convalescent COVID-19. The CDR3 runs from the conserved cysteine through the conserved F or W. Each record gives: CDR3 DNA, CDR3 protein, D gene, clone size, V gene, J gene, CDR3 length. D genes are given only for firm matches. Size is omitted from some rows. Given values are once, few, many or a class for expanded clones.

TGTGCCAGCATCAAAGACCCGGGATGGAACACTGAAGCTTTCTTT	CASIKDPGWNTEAFF	.	few	TRBV11-3	TRBJ1-1	15
TGTGCCAGCAGCCCGCCCGGGACAGGGGGTTACACTGAAGCTTTCTTT	CASSPPGTGGYTEAFF	TRBD1	.	TRBV7-9	TRBJ1-1	16
TGTGCCACCAGGAACAGTGGCACTGAAGCTTTCTTT	CATRNSGTEAFF	.	few	TRBV15	TRBJ1-1	12
TGTGCCAGCAGCCACTGGGGAGGGGGCACTGAAGCTTTCTTT	CASSHWGGGTEAFF	.	.	TRBV3-1/TRBV3-2	TRBJ1-1	14
TGTGCCAGCGCCCCCGGGACAGGGATGAACACTGAAGCTTTCTTT	CASAPGTGMNTEAFF	TRBD1	.	TRBV28	TRBJ1-1	15
TGCGCCAGCAGCCAGGAGGACGCCGGGGAGCTGTTTTTT	CASSQEDAGELFF	.	.	TRBV4-3	TRBJ2-2	13
TGTGCCAGCAGTTTACCAAGCCCGGCAGGACTAGCGGGGGGCTACAATGAGCAGTTCTTC	CASSLPSPAGLAGGYNEQFF	TRBD2	few	TRBV27	TRBJ2-1	20
TGTGCCAGCAGCTTAGAAGGCCAGCGGGGGCCTGAGAGCTCCTACAATGAGCAGTTCTTC	CASSLEGQRGPESSYNEQFF	TRBD2	.	TRBV11-2	TRBJ2-1	20
TGCGCCAGCAGCCAAGAAGTCCCAGCGGGGGGGCCTCGGGATACGCAGTATTTT	CASSQEVPAGGPRDTQYF	TRBD2	few	TRBV4-1	TRBJ2-3	18
TGTGCCAGCAGCTTCAGGGGCCCCGGGGAGACCCAGTACTTC	CASSFRGPGETQYF	.	.	TRBV28	TRBJ2-5	14
TGTGCCAGCAGCACCGGGGGACTAGACAATGAGCAGTTCTTC	CASSTGGLDNEQFF	TRBD2	.	TRBV7-3	TRBJ2-1	14
TGTGCCAGCAGTCTCACACTGAACACTGAAGCTTTCTTT	CASSLTLNTEAFF	.	.	TRBV9	TRBJ1-1	13
TGTGCCAGCAGCTTAGAAAGGTCCAGAGGCGTAAATGAAGCTTTCTTT	CASSLERSRGVNEAFF	.	.	TRBV11-2	TRBJ1-1	16
TGTGCCAGCAGTGAAATCCAGGCATATGGCTACACCTTC	CASSEIQAYGYTF	.	.	TRBV6-1	TRBJ1-2	13
TGTGCCAGCAGCGTAGCCCCTGGTTTCGGTCTTGAAGCTTTCTTT	CASSVAPGFGLEAFF	.	.	TRBV9	TRBJ1-1	15
TGTGCCACCAGTGATGGGGGAGGCGAGCAGTACTTC	CATSDGGGEQYF	.	few	TRBV24-1	TRBJ2-7	12
TGTGCCAGCAGCGTAGCTAGCGGGGCCTACAATGAGCAGTTCTTC	CASSVASGAYNEQFF	TRBD2	.	TRBV9	TRBJ2-1	15
TGTGCCAGCAGTCGGACAGGGGAGACGCCCTATGGCTACACCTTC	CASSRTGETPYGYTF	TRBD1	once	TRBV6-6	TRBJ1-2	15
TGTGCCAGCAGTTTAGCGTTAAGCTACGAGCAGTACTTC	CASSLALSYEQYF	.	.	TRBV28	TRBJ2-7	13
TGTGCCTGGACTAGGGACAGGGTCTCCTACGAGCAGTACTTC	CAWTRDRVSYEQYF	TRBD1	.	TRBV30	TRBJ2-7	14
TGTGCCAGCACCCGTGGGGACTCCGCCGACGAGCAGTACTTC	CASTRGDSADEQYF	.	.	TRBV7-9	TRBJ2-7	14
TGCGCCAGCAGCTTGATTGCTGGGTCGGAGTCCGGGGAGCTGTTTTTT	CASSLIAGSESGELFF	.	.	TRBV5-1	TRBJ2-2	16
TGTGCCAGCAGCTTTTGGAGTAGCGTCAACAATGAGCAGTTCTTC	CASSFWSSVNNEQFF	.	.	TRBV7-3	TRBJ2-1	15
TGTGCCAGCAGCTTCGGACTAGTTTCAGATACGCAGTATTTT	CASSFGLVSDTQYF	TRBD2	.	TRBV7-8	TRBJ2-3	14
TGTGCCAGCAGTTTACCCGACAGGGGGCGAGGAAAACTGTTTTTT	CASSLPDRGRGKLFF	TRBD1	.	TRBV28	TRBJ1-4	15
TGTGCCACCAGTGATGCTACAGGGAGGGGAAAGGAAAAACTGTTTTTT	CATSDATGRGKEKLFF	.	.	TRBV24-1	TRBJ1-4	16
TGCAGTGCTAGAGCAAACACTGAAGCTTTCTTT	CSARANTEAFF	.	few	TRBV20-1	TRBJ1-1	11
TGTGCCAGCAGGCGATCAGGCTCCCAAGAGACCCAGTACTTC	CASRRSGSQETQYF	.	.	TRBV27	TRBJ2-5	14
TGTGCCAGCAGCTCCGCCGGGGGGGTAAATCAGCCCCAGCATTTT	CASSSAGGVNQPQHF	.	once	TRBV13	TRBJ1-5	15
TGCGCCAGCAGCGAAATACAGGGGGCGGCTGAAGCTTTCTTT	CASSEIQGAAEAFF	TRBD1	.	TRBV5-1	TRBJ1-1	14
TGTGCCCAAAACACCGGGGAGCTGTTTTTT	CAQNTGELFF	.	few	TRBV7-9	TRBJ2-2	10
TGTGCCAGCAGCTTAAACGGCAGGAATACTGAAGCTTTCTTT	CASSLNGRNTEAFF	.	.	TRBV7-2	TRBJ1-1	14
TGCAGTGCCCCCGGGAGGTATGGCTACACCTTC	CSAPGRYGYTF	.	.	TRBV20-1	TRBJ1-2	11
TGCAGCGTTGCTCGGATGGCGGGAGGGGAGACCCAGTACTTC	CSVARMAGGETQYF	TRBD2	.	TRBV29-1	TRBJ2-5	14
TGTGCCAGCAGTGGGACAGGCAATTCACCCCTCCACTTT	CASSGTGNSPLHF	TRBD1	.	TRBV2	TRBJ1-6	13
TGTGCCAGCAGCTTAGATTCTGCGGGAAGTAACTATGGCTACACCTTC	CASSLDSAGSNYGYTF	.	.	TRBV7-2	TRBJ1-2	16
TGCGCCAGCAGCCAAGTATTCAGCGGGGGGGCCTTGGAGACCCAGTACTTC	CASSQVFSGGALETQYF	TRBD2	.	TRBV4-1	TRBJ2-5	17
TGCGCCAGCAGCGAGCAGAACACTGAAGCTTTCTTT	CASSEQNTEAFF	.	.	TRBV5-1	TRBJ1-1	12
TGTGCCAGCAGCGGGGACAGCCATACGCAGTATTTT	CASSGDSHTQYF	TRBD1	.	TRBV2	TRBJ2-3	12
TGCGCCAGCAGCTCCAGACAGGGCCCCCGGTACGAGCAGTACTTC	CASSSRQGPRYEQYF	TRBD1	few	TRBV5-1	TRBJ2-7	15